The 22 T cell receptor beta chains below were found in one sample sequenced in a study of blood T cells in healthy people across ages. A second PCR, run for about 7 to 11 cycles, used a sample-barcoded 5' primer plus a J-beta primer mix. TCRdb re-analysed the 5' RACE reads in MiXCR, keeping a single row per CDR3 protein. The sample includes 650,000 to 800,000 distinct CDR3 sequences, roughly 44% of them seen just once. The sample taken for sequencing was blood. These receptors originate from a man aged 55 to 70 in good health.

The CDR3 spells CASRPGGNTGELFF. The CDR3 DNA reads as TGTGCCAGCCGACCCGGGGGGAACACCGGGGAGCTGTTTTTT. This sequence joins TRBV3-1 and TRBJ2-2; D possibly corresponds to TRBD2 (6 bases). The CDR3 is 14 residues long. Germline V lookup: CDR1 LGHDT, CDR2 YNNKEL (reference sequence). V gave up 8 bases and J gave up 1 base, with 11 bases separating them.

J is TRBJ2-1 and V is TRBV4-3; 14 bases are shared with TRBD2. Germline CDR1 is LGHNA and CDR2 is YSLEER. V lost 3 bases to trimming and J lost 4 bases; unmatched junction nucleotides: 5. The CDR3 has 17 residues. CDR3 DNA sequence: TGCGCCAGCAGCCACCCCCGGACTAGCGGGGGGTACAATGAGCAGTTCTTC. This gives the protein CASSHPRTSGGYNEQFF.

In regard to this clonotype: This clone may be a read error of a much larger clone one base away. This chain joins TRBV10-3 and TRBJ2-5; possibly TRBD2 for D (5 bases). The CDR3 is made up of 13 amino acids. Per the germline V gene, CDR1 is ENHRY and CDR2 is SYGVKD. In DNA form, the CDR3 reads TGTGCCATCAGTGAAGCCAGCGGAGAGACCCGGTACTTC. It codes for CAISEASGETRYF.

This clonotype appeared a few times. The genes are TRBV20-1 and TRBJ2-1; tentative D call: TRBD2 (6 bases). CDR1 is DFQATT and CDR2 is SNEGSKA in the germline V gene (reference sequence). The CDR3 has 17 residues. V dropped 5 bases and J dropped 4 bases, with 24 bases sitting between them. The CDR3 spells CSAGGRGPRGVYNEQFF. In DNA form, the CDR3 reads TGCAGTGCTGGTGGGCGGGGACCACGAGGGGTATACAATGAGCAGTTCTTC.

This clonotype was seen only once. The gene calls are TRBV20-1 and TRBJ1-1; D not resolved. With 4 bases removed from V and 4 bases from J, the gap between germline ends came to 13 bases. CDR3 length: 13 residues. Per the germline V gene, CDR1 is DFQATT and CDR2 is SNEGSKA (reference sequence). The CDR3 spells CSAIRPDGTEAFF. CDR3 DNA: TGCAGTGCTATCCGACCCGATGGCACTGAAGCTTTCTTT.

The sample holds a few counts of this clonotype. The chain uses TRBV10-2 and TRBJ2-1; D ambiguous. Germline lookup yields CDR1 WSHSY and CDR2 SAAADI. Trimming took 7 bases from V and 0 from J, leaving 10 bases between them. The CDR3 length is 14 residues. CDR3 sequence: CASIPTSSYNEQFF. The CDR3 DNA is TGCGCCAGCATTCCGACGAGCTCCTACAATGAGCAGTTCTTC.

This clonotype was counted only a few times. The V call is TRBV18, the J call TRBJ2-1, with TRBD1 as a possible D gene (6 bases). This CDR3 region has 14 residues. Germline-derived CDR1 and CDR2 are KGHSH and LQKENI. Trimming removed 3 bases at V and 3 bases at J, with 9 bases between. The CDR3 is CASSPAGVYNEQFF. In nucleotides, the CDR3 is TGTGCCAGCTCACCGGCAGGGGTCTACAATGAGCAGTTCTTC.

In its sample, this clonotype was seen a few times. For the CDR3, the DNA is TGCGCCAGCAGCCGAAGAGCTGCTAGGACAGGCGATACCTACAATGAGCAGTTCTTC. Translation: CASSRRAARTGDTYNEQFF. The chain carries TRBV4-3 and TRBJ2-1; TRBD1 aligns across 7 bases. Germline lookup yields CDR1 LGHNA and CDR2 YSLEER. Losses at the gene ends were 4 bases for V and 2 bases for J; bases not matched to a gene: 17. CDR3 length equals 19 residues.

The V call is TRBV2, the J call TRBJ2-5, with unresolved D. Trimming removed 8 bases at V and 5 bases at J, with 9 bases between. Germline CDR1 reads SNHLY; CDR2 reads FYNNEI. The CDR3 totals 11 residues. The chain's CDR3 is CASRVWETQYF. The CDR3 DNA is TGTGCCAGCCGGGTGTGGGAGACCCAGTACTTC.

This clonotype has only a few counts. The chain employs TRBV7-9 and TRBJ2-7; no clear D gene. The CDR3 is made up of 15 amino acids. The germline V gene has CDR1 SEHNR and CDR2 FQNEAQ (reference sequence). Trimming shortened V by 5 bases and J by 3 bases, and 17 bases separated the two germline ends. The CDR3 sequence: CASSEPKTTLYEQYF. CDR3 sequence (DNA): TGTGCCAGCAGCGAGCCGAAGACAACTCTCTACGAGCAGTACTTC.

Note on this clonotype: A read error may produce the germline difference seen at one junction end. The V call is TRBV3-1, the J call TRBJ2-5; a possible D gene is TRBD2 (5 bases). The CDR3 is 11 amino acids. Germline V CDR1 and CDR2: LGHDT, YNNKEL (reference sequence). CDR3 coding DNA: TGTGCCATCAGCCAAGAGGGAGAGCAGTACTTC. Protein product: CAISQEGEQYF.

The rearrangement joins TRBV5-1 to TRBJ2-3; TRBD2 aligns across 8 bases. The V gene end was trimmed by 6 bases and the J gene end by 1 base; junction bases not matched to a gene: 10. The germline V gene encodes CDR1 SGHRS and CDR2 YFSETQ. This CDR3 spans 16 amino acids. The chain's CDR3 is CASTELVLAGTDTQYF. The CDR3, as DNA: TGCGCCAGCACAGAGCTTGTACTAGCGGGCACAGATACGCAGTATTTT.

The CDR3 region has the DNA TGTGCCAGCAGCTCCAGGCCGGGGGGGACTAGCGGGGGGCCTAGGTTTGCCCAGTACTTC. This codes for CASSSRPGGTSGGPRFAQYF. The chain couples TRBV7-2 to TRBJ2-7, with TRBD2 identical over 15 bases. CDR1 is SGHTA, CDR2 FQGNSA, per germline. The trim removed 4 bases at V and 10 bases at J, leaving 23 bases unmatched. This CDR3 spans 20 amino acids.

V usage is TRBV12-3 or TRBV12-4 and J usage is TRBJ1-1; D call uncertain. Trimming took off 1 base at V and 1 base at J, with 13 bases between the two ends. The CDR3 contains 16 residues. CDR3 amino acids: CASSLGRTRGNTEAFF. The CDR3, as DNA: TGTGCCAGCAGTTTAGGGAGGACGCGTGGGAACACTGAAGCTTTCTTT.

The chain has TRBV6-1 and TRBJ2-7, with D tentatively TRBD1 (7 bases). The last part of the DNA fits TRBJ2-5 better; the J call may be wrong. The CDR3 totals 13 residues. Germline CDR1 is MNHNS and CDR2 is SASEGT. Here the CDR3 DNA reads TGTGCCAGCAGTGACTGGCAGGGGGGGACCCAGTACTTC. It specifies CASSDWQGGTQYF.

V and J are TRBV29-1 and TRBJ2-5; 7 nucleotides line up with TRBD2. Germline V lookup: CDR1 SQVTM, CDR2 ANQGSEA. This CDR3 is built from 14 residues. V shed 0 bases, J shed 7 bases, and the junction held 8 bases outside the gene matches. CDR3: CSVEEASGKATQYF. CDR3 nucleotides: TGCAGCGTTGAAGAGGCTAGCGGCAAAGCGACCCAGTACTTC.

This clonotype was recorded a few times. The chain employs TRBV20-1 and TRBJ2-3, with D unresolved. Deletions cut 3 bases from V and 5 bases from J, with 9 bases between. The germline V gene has CDR1 DFQATT and CDR2 SNEGSKA (reference sequence). The CDR3 has 12 amino acids. The CDR3 loop is CSASLGVDTQYF. The CDR3 region has the DNA TGCAGTGCTAGTTTAGGCGTAGATACGCAGTATTTT.

V usage is TRBV13 and J usage is TRBJ2-1, with D uncertain. Trimming pared 10 bases from V and 5 bases from J, leaving 21 bases between. Germline V lookup: CDR1 PRHDT, CDR2 FYEKMQ (reference sequence). The CDR3 runs 15 residues. The CDR3 sequence: CATLQHVVGNNEQFF. CDR3 bases: TGTGCCACCCTTCAACACGTCGTCGGCAACAATGAGCAGTTCTTC.

This chain links TRBV7-2 with TRBJ2-7, with 8 bases that match TRBD2. The germline gives CDR1 SGHTA, CDR2 FQGNSA. The CDR3 covers 15 residues. Trimming cost V 6 bases and J 3 bases; bases outside gene matches: 10. The CDR3 coding sequence is TGTGCCAGCAGACTACTAGCGGTCAATGACTACGAGCAGTACTTC. This sequence encodes CASRLLAVNDYEQYF. Drawing the rest from reference TRBV7-2 and TRBJ2-7, the complete variable domain is GAGVSQSPSNKVTEKGKDVELRCDPISGHTALYWYRQSLGQGLEFLIYFQGNSAPDKSGLPSDRFSAERTGGSVSTLTIQRTQQEDSAVYLCASRLLAVNDYEQYFGPGTRLTVT.

The gene calls are TRBV20-1 and TRBJ2-7, with D maybe TRBD2 (6 bases). Trimming stripped 1 base from V and 5 bases from J, with 30 bases between. The CDR3 contains 19 residues. Germline V gene data show CDR1 as DFQATT and CDR2 as SNEGSKA (reference sequence). Written as DNA, the CDR3 is TGCAGTGCTAGAGTACGACTAGGAGAAGGTAGTAGGTCAATACACGAGCAGTACTTC. Translating it yields CSARVRLGEGSRSIHEQYF.

The sample holds one count of this clonotype. CDR3 bases: TGTGCCAGCAGTTATTTAAGGGTGAGCAATCAGCCCCAGCATTTT. This encodes CASSYLRVSNQPQHF. The rearrangement joins TRBV6-6 to TRBJ1-5, with D hard to call. The germline V and J ends were trimmed by 3 bases and 1 base, with 10 bases remaining between them. This CDR3 contains 15 residues. The germline V gene has CDR1 MNHNY and CDR2 SVGAGI (reference sequence).

This clonotype was detected a few times. V is TRBV5-1 and J is TRBJ2-7; D not certain. The better agreement between TRBJ2-5 and the DNA end casts doubt on the J call. CDR3 length equals 14 residues. In germline, CDR1 is SGHRS, CDR2 YFSETQ. CDR3 residues: CASSLVAGSQTQYF. CDR3 sequence (DNA): TGCGCCAGCAGCTTGGTTGCAGGTTCACAGACCCAGTACTTC.